This TCR beta chain was captured by sequencing in a study of T cell repertoires in cytomegalovirus infection. Whole-study results and caveats: Cumulated frequencies of public TCR beta families served to identify carriers of CMV plus the relevant HLA.

TCRdb processed the reads anew with MiXCR; each CDR3 protein has one entry. This table holds 100,000 to 150,000 distinct CDR3 sequences, roughly a quarter found once. V lost 4 bases and J 7 bases, leaving 8 bases between the germline ends. The germline V gene has CDR1 SEHNR and CDR2 FQNEAQ (reference sequence). This CDR3 spans 12 amino acids. This clonotype was counted only a few times. The antigen remains unidentified. J is TRBJ2-4 and V is TRBV7-9; D unresolved. Sequenced material: PBMCs, sequenced either directly or after in vitro stimulation (not recorded which). This TCR was sampled from a human donor in good health (CMV status not recorded). Some clones in this sample may be carry-over from other donors' samples. CDR3 loop: CASSYDGNIQYF. The CDR3 DNA sequence: TGTGCCAGCAGCTATGACGGGAACATTCAGTACTTC.